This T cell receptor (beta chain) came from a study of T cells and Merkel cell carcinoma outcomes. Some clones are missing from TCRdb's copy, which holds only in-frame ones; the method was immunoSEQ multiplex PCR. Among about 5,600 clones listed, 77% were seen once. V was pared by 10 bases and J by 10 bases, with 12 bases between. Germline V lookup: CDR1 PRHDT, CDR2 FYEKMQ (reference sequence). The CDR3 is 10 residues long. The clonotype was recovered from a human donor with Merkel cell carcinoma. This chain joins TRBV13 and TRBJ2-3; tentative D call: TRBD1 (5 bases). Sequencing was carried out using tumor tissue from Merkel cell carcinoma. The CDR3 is CATQEGAQYF. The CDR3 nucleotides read TGTGCCACCCAGGAAGGGGCGCAGTATTTT.